The present entry profiles one T cell receptor (beta chain) with its context. Its antigen is undetermined. These data belong to a study of CD8 T cells in Susac syndrome. The germline CDR1 and CDR2 sequences are SNHLY and FYNNEI. After removal of 11 bases from V and 0 bases from J, the junction contained 8 bases not matched to a gene. CDR3 length: 17 amino acids. Random hexamers were used to reverse transcribe an amount of roughly 0.5 to 1 ug RNA. An immunoSEQ multiplex PCR amplified TCR beta CDR3 over 54 Vbeta and 13 Jbeta. TCRdb re-called the immunoSEQ multiplex PCR reads through MiXCR, storing one row per CDR3 protein. The sample has about 400,000 distinct CDR3 sequences, approximately 85% seen once. Notes on the study in general: The study recognized that the number of individuals in its TCR sequencing and HLA analysis was relatively small.

The V gene is TRBV2, the J gene TRBJ2-1; TRBD2 agrees at 15 bases. The sequence was obtained from a human donor with multiple sclerosis. The material sequenced was CD8+ T cells from PBMCs. This chain's CDR3 is CAVGGTSGGSSYNEQFF. The CDR3 nucleotides are TGTGCCGTAGGCGGGACTAGCGGGGGGAGCTCCTACAATGAGCAGTTCTTC.